This TCR beta chain appears in the sequencing data of a study of T cells in Graves' hyperthyroidism and ophthalmopathy. Study-wide points: Most thyroid clonotypes with frequency above 0.001 were detected in blood.

Regions amplified from RNA transcripts were the TCR beta CDR3 regions. Carried out on the TCR CDR3, a first-round RT-PCR used the HTBI primer set. TCRdb reprocessed the multiplex PCR reads with MiXCR, giving one entry per CDR3 protein. The profile shows approximately 740,000 distinct CDR3 sequences, around 15% of them singletons. Trimming cost V 5 bases and J 7 bases, with 6 bases left between them. The CDR3 spans 11 residues. Germline V CDR1 and CDR2: SQVTM, ANQGSEA. This clonotype appeared a few times. No antigen is known for it. Over 9 ml of fresh peripheral blood supplied the PBMCs. The sequenced sample consisted of blood. V usage is TRBV29-1 and J usage is TRBJ1-6; D is uncertain. The receptor was derived from a woman younger than 35 with Graves' hyperthyroidism. CDR3 coding DNA: TGCAGCGTTTCCGGGAATTCACCCCTCCACTTT. It is translated as CSVSGNSPLHF.